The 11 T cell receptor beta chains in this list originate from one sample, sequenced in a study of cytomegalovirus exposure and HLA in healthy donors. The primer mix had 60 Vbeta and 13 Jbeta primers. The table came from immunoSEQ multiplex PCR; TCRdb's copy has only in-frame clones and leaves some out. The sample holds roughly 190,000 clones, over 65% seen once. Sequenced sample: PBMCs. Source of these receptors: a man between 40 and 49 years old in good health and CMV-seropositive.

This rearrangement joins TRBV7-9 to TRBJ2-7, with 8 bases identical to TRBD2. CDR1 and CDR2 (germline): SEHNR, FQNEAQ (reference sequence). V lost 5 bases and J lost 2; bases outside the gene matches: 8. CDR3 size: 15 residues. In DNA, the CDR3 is TGTGCCAGCAGCCCTGAGCGGGAGAAAGCCTACGAGCAGTACTTC. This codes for CASSPEREKAYEQYF.

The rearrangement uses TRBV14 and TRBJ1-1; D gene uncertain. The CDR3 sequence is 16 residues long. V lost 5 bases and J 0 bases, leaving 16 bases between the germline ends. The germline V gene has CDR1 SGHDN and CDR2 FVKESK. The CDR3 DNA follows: TGTGCCAGCAGCTATAAAGGAGGAATCATGAACACTGAAGCTTTCTTT. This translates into CASSYKGGIMNTEAFF.

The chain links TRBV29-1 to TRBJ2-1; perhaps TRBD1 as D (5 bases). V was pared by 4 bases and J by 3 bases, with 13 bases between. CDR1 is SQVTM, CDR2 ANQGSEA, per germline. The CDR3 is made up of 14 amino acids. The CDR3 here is CSVVFPTVYNEQFF. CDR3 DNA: TGCAGCGTTGTTTTCCCGACAGTCTACAATGAGCAGTTCTTC.

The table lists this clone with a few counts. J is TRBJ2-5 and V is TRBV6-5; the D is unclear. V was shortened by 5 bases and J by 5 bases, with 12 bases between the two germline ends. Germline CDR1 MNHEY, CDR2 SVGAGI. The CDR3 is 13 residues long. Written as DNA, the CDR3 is TGTGCCAGCAGTGATAGCTGGGTGGAGACCCAGTACTTC. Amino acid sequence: CASSDSWVETQYF.

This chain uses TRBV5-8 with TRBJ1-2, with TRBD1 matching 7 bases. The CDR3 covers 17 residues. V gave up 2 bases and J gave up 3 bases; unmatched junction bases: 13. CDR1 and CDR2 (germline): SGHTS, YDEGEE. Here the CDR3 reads CASSLGGPDTWDYGYTF. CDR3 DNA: TGTGCCAGCAGCTTAGGGGGCCCTGACACGTGGGACTATGGCTACACCTTC.

CDR3 residues: CASRPGQVSEDTQYF. The CDR3 region has the DNA TGTGCCAGCAGACCAGGACAGGTCTCGGAAGATACGCAGTATTTT. This chain joins TRBV5-4 and TRBJ2-3, with 7 bases that match TRBD1. There are 15 residues in the CDR3. V lost 5 bases, J lost 5 bases, and 11 bases stayed unmatched. Germline V CDR1 and CDR2: SGHNT, YYREEE (reference sequence).

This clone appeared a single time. The CDR3 DNA reads as TGCGCCAGCAGCCAGGCCGGTAGCGGGAGGGGAGAGACCCAGTACTTC. Translated: CASSQAGSGRGETQYF. The V and J genes are TRBV4-1 and TRBJ2-5, with 11 bases lining up with TRBD2. The germline gives CDR1 MGHRA, CDR2 YSYEKL. V was clipped by 3 bases and J by 4 bases; unmatched bases: 7. This CDR3 region has 16 residues.

CDR3 protein: CASRETGDTQYF. Here the CDR3 DNA reads TGTGCCAGCAGGGAAACAGGGGATACGCAGTATTTT. The chain is built from TRBV6-1 and TRBJ2-3; D is possibly TRBD1 (6 bases). V shed 6 bases and J shed 6 bases, with 10 bases lying between them. The CDR3 is 12 residues long. CDR1 is MNHNS and CDR2 is SASEGT in the germline V gene.

CDR3 in DNA: TGTGCCAGCAGCCCCAGGACACAGACAGATACGCAGTATTTT. This gives the protein CASSPRTQTDTQYF. The J gene is TRBJ2-3, the V gene TRBV9; maybe TRBD1 (5 bases). The CDR3 has 14 residues. In germline, CDR1 is SGDLS, CDR2 YYNGEE. Trimming took off 4 bases at V and 3 bases at J, with 12 bases between the two ends.

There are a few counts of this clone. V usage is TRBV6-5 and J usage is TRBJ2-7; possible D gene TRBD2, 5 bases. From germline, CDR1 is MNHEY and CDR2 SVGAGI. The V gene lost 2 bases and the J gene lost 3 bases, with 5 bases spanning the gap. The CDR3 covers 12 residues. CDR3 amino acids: CASSYDYYEQYF. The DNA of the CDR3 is TGTGCCAGCAGTTACGACTACTACGAGCAGTACTTC.

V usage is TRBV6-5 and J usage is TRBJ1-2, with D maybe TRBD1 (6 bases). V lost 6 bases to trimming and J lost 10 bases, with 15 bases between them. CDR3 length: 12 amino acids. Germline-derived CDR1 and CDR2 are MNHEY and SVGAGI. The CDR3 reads CASSYRQEDYTF. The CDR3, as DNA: TGTGCCAGCAGCTACCGACAGGAGGACTACACCTTC.